This T cell receptor beta chain was sequenced during a study of blood T cell repertoires in COVID-19. Across the whole study: Nucleic acid was either cDNA or gDNA, and it came from T cells, B-cell-depleted T cells, or PBMCs.

The CDR3 has 23 amino acids. Original processing methods: Quantification of nucleated cells was approximated via reference gene primer amplification. Profiled with immunoSEQ multiplex PCR; TCRdb holds only in-frame clones, not every one. The V and J calls and clone size are taken from that table; D and trimming were inferred from the DNA. The table lists tens of thousands of clones, roughly 84% of them singletons. This TCR was recovered from an elderly man with active or convalescent COVID-19. The chain combines TRBV1 with TRBJ2-1; TRBD2, the table's D call, lacks a check against the DNA. TRBV1 has pseudogene status. Sequencing input: peripheral blood. CDR3 nucleotides: TGCACCAGCAGACCCGAGGGGGGGCCGTTTTGCCTAATTCCTAGCGGGAGCCACAATGAGCAGTTCTTC. The encoded protein is CTSRPEGGPFCLIPSGSHNEQFF.